These 27 T cell receptor beta chains were all obtained from the same sample, sequenced in a study of blood T cell repertoires in COVID-19. Clones were sequenced by immunoSEQ multiplex PCR, and TCRdb holds only the in-frame ones, with some missing. The sample contains about 180,000 clones, roughly nine tenths of which appear only once. Sequencing was done on a sample of peripheral blood. The receptors originated from a woman in her thirties with active or convalescent COVID-19.

The chain carries TRBV6-5 and TRBJ1-5, with D maybe TRBD1 (5 bases). CDR1 is MNHEY and CDR2 is SVGAGI in the germline V gene. The CDR3 length is 14 residues. Trimming removed 4 bases at V and 6 bases at J, with 13 bases between. The CDR3 DNA reads as TGTGCCAGCAGTTCCAGACAGCTTGGTCAGCCCCAGCATTTT. Its translation: CASSSRQLGQPQHF.

V gene TRBV6-5 combines with J gene TRBJ1-2; 9 nucleotides agree with TRBD1. The CDR3 runs to 16 residues. V gave up 0 bases and J gave up 3 bases; unmatched junction bases: 5. Germline V CDR1 and CDR2: MNHEY, SVGAGI. CDR3 amino acids: CASSYSTRTGDYGYTF. The CDR3 DNA is TGTGCCAGCAGTTACTCGACCCGGACAGGGGACTATGGCTACACCTTC.

The chain joins TRBV13 to TRBJ1-1, with 10 bases matching TRBD1. V lost 3 bases and J lost 5; bases outside the gene matches: 9. The CDR3 is 16 residues long. In germline, CDR1 is PRHDT, CDR2 FYEKMQ (reference sequence). The chain's CDR3 is CASSFMDRGTITEAFF. CDR3 DNA: TGTGCCAGCAGCTTTATGGACAGGGGGACCATTACTGAAGCTTTCTTT.

This clone was observed a few times. CDR3 region: CASSSTDTGGINQPQHF. The CDR3 DNA follows: TGTGCCAGCAGTTCCACGGACACAGGGGGAATCAATCAGCCCCAGCATTTT. This chain uses TRBV28 with TRBJ1-5; 8 nucleotides match TRBD1. CDR3 length: 17 residues. The V gene's germline CDR1 is MDHEN and CDR2 SYDVKM. With V trimmed by 4 bases and J by 3 bases, 11 bases remained unmatched.

The chain combines TRBV7-2 with TRBJ2-7; TRBD1 agrees at 7 bases. The CDR3 spans 14 residues. Germline V gene sequence: CDR1 SGHTA, CDR2 FQGNSA. V shed 10 bases and J 9 bases; nucleotides not matched to a gene: 18. This CDR3 is CANPKPGTATPQYF. CDR3 coding DNA: TGTGCCAACCCAAAACCCGGGACAGCTACTCCGCAGTACTTC. The variable domain in full, with the rest retrieved from reference TRBV7-2 and TRBJ2-7, is GAGVSQSPSNKVTEKGKDVELRCDPISGHTALYWYRQSLGQGLEFLIYFQGNSAPDKSGLPSDRFSAERTGGSVSTLTIQRTQQEDSAVYLCANPKPGTATPQYFGPGTRLTVT.

The V call is TRBV4-2, the J call TRBJ1-5, with a weak D call TRBD1 (6 bases). Germline V gene sequence: CDR1 LGHNA, CDR2 YNFKEQ. Trimming pared 4 bases from V and 0 bases from J, leaving 7 bases between. This CDR3 is built from 14 residues. The CDR3 nucleotides are TGTGCCAGCAGCCTGACAGGTAGCAATCAGCCCCAGCATTTT. It codes for CASSLTGSNQPQHF.

The chain couples TRBV12-3 or TRBV12-4 to TRBJ1-1; D might be TRBD1 (6 bases). CDR3 length: 13 amino acids. The V and J ends lost 8 bases and 4 bases respectively, with 14 bases between them. CDR3 sequence: CASLPGASTEAFF. CDR3 in DNA: TGTGCCAGCCTCCCAGGGGCTAGCACTGAAGCTTTCTTT.

In this sample, this clone turned up a few times. The CDR3 DNA follows: TGTGCCAGCACCCCGAAGTTCGGACAGGGGGGTAGGTCTAACTATGGCTACACCTTC. Protein sequence: CASTPKFGQGGRSNYGYTF. The chain employs TRBV28 and TRBJ1-2, with TRBD1 matching over 10 bases. V lost 7 bases, J lost 0 bases, and 17 bases stayed unmatched. Germline V lookup: CDR1 MDHEN, CDR2 SYDVKM. The CDR3 loop spans 19 amino acids.

The CDR3: CASSIYWDTPYEQYF. Here the CDR3 DNA reads TGTGCCAGTAGTATCTACTGGGACACACCCTACGAGCAGTACTTC. The V gene is TRBV19, the J gene TRBJ2-7; D perhaps matches TRBD1 (6 bases). Trimming cost V 3 bases and J 2 bases, with 14 bases left between them. CDR3 length: 15 amino acids. Germline CDR1 reads LNHDA; CDR2 reads SQIVND (reference sequence).

The chain recombines TRBV10-3 with TRBJ2-3, with D possibly TRBD2 on 6 matching bases. CDR3 length: 16 residues. Germline CDR1 and CDR2: ENHRY and SYGVKD. V was clipped by 5 bases and J by 2 bases, with 17 bases between them. CDR3 sequence reads: CAISRTGEIFTDTQYF. The DNA of the CDR3 is TGTGCCATCAGTCGAACGGGAGAAATCTTCACAGATACGCAGTATTTT.

CDR3 in amino acids: CSVKRGDTQYF. In DNA form, the CDR3 reads TGCAGCGTTAAAAGGGGGGATACGCAGTATTTT. The V and J genes are TRBV29-1 and TRBJ2-3, with D possibly matching TRBD1 (6 bases). Trimming removed 5 bases at V and 6 bases at J, with 9 bases between. The CDR3 extends over 11 amino acids. CDR1 is SQVTM and CDR2 is ANQGSEA in the germline V gene.

V gene TRBV29-1 combines with J gene TRBJ1-1; D is undetermined. Germline values: CDR1 SQVTM, CDR2 ANQGSEA. This CDR3 has 11 amino acids. With 5 bases removed from V and 4 bases from J, the gap between germline ends came to 8 bases. The DNA for the CDR3 is TGCAGCGTTCGGTATTCCACTGAAGCTTTCTTT. Residues: CSVRYSTEAFF. Full variable domain (outside the CDR3, taken from reference TRBV29-1 and TRBJ1-1): SAVISQKPSRDICQRGTSLTIQCQVDSQVTMMFWYRQQPGQSLTLIATANQGSEATYESGFVIDKFPISRPNLTFSTLTVSNMSPEDSSIYLCSVRYSTEAFFGQGTRLTVV.

The CDR3 DNA sequence: TGTGCCAGCAGCCAACCGGGACTAGCGGGGTTTGGCGGGGAGCTGTTTTTT. This codes for CASSQPGLAGFGGELFF. This chain connects TRBV5-4 to TRBJ2-2, with 13 nucleotides matching TRBD2. The germline gives CDR1 SGHNT, CDR2 YYREEE (reference sequence). CDR3 length: 17 residues. Germline trimming cut 4 bases from V and 7 bases from J; bases unmatched to any gene: 10.

The chain is built from TRBV4-1 and TRBJ1-1; 12 bases match TRBD1. J gave up 8 bases and V 2 bases, and 9 bases lay outside the gene matches. Germline CDR1 MGHRA, CDR2 YSYEKL. This CDR3 is 16 amino acids long. This chain's CDR3 is CASSQIPGQGALEAFF. CDR3 DNA sequence: TGCGCCAGCAGCCAAATTCCGGGACAGGGGGCGCTGGAAGCTTTCTTT.

This clone was found once. This sequence joins TRBV7-2 and TRBJ1-6, with 8 nucleotides matching TRBD1. The CDR3 loop spans 15 amino acids. The V gene end was trimmed by 5 bases and the J gene end by 9 bases; junction bases not matched to a gene: 9. CDR1 is SGHTA, CDR2 FQGNSA, per germline. The CDR3 loop is CASSVQGAVPSPLHF. For the CDR3, the DNA is TGTGCCAGCAGCGTCCAGGGGGCGGTTCCTTCACCCCTCCACTTT.

This chain connects TRBV18 to TRBJ1-6; the D is unclear. V was pared by 4 bases and J by 15 bases, with 16 bases between. Germline V gives CDR1 KGHSH, CDR2 LQKENI. The CDR3 runs 13 residues. The CDR3 DNA reads TGTGCCAGCTCACTCCCCGCGGCCGTGGGCCTCCACTTT. As protein: CASSLPAAVGLHF.

The chain carries TRBV6-1 and TRBJ1-2; D may be TRBD1 (5 bases). The CDR3 contains 14 residues. V dropped 1 base and J dropped 5 bases, with 11 bases sitting between them. From germline, CDR1 is MNHNS and CDR2 SASEGT. The CDR3 here is CASSEDRSLYGYTF. CDR3 coding DNA: TGTGCCAGCAGTGAAGACAGGTCTCTATATGGCTACACCTTC.

DNA of the CDR3: TGCAGCGTTGTTGGCGGGACAGCGAACACCGGGGAGCTGTTTTTT. Translating gives CSVVGGTANTGELFF. The chain links TRBV29-1 to TRBJ2-2, with a possible D match to TRBD1 (7 bases). Germline lookup yields CDR1 SQVTM and CDR2 ANQGSEA. The CDR3 is 15 residues long. Trimming cost V 4 bases and J 0 bases, with 12 bases left between them.

V and J are TRBV19 and TRBJ2-7; a possible D gene is TRBD2 (5 bases). V was shortened by 11 bases and J by 3 bases, with 11 bases between the two germline ends. This CDR3 has 11 residues. Germline V gene sequence: CDR1 LNHDA, CDR2 SQIVND (reference sequence). The CDR3 is CAVGGFYEQYF. CDR3 nucleotide sequence: TGTGCCGTAGGAGGTTTCTACGAGCAGTACTTC.

J is TRBJ2-1 and V is TRBV6-2 or TRBV6-3; possibly TRBD1 for D (7 bases). The CDR3 sequence is 11 residues long. CDR1 and CDR2 (germline): MNHEY, SVGEGT. The V end was cut by 5 bases, the J end by 11 bases, with 10 bases between. CDR3 nucleotide sequence: TGTGCCAGCAGTCAGGGGGGACAGCAGTTCTTC. Translation gives CASSQGGQQFF.

The CDR3 sequence: CASSQERGASRSYNEQFF. Here the CDR3 DNA reads TGTGCCAGCAGTCAAGAGCGGGGGGCTTCACGGTCCTACAATGAGCAGTTCTTC. The chain uses TRBV7-2 and TRBJ2-1, with TRBD2 matching 9 bases. The CDR3 has 18 residues. Germline CDR1 and CDR2: SGHTA and FQGNSA. V lost 6 bases to trimming and J lost 1 base; unmatched junction nucleotides: 13.

V usage is TRBV2 and J usage is TRBJ1-6; 8 nucleotides line up with TRBD1. CDR3 length: 15 amino acids. V shed 5 bases, J shed 10 bases, and the junction held 10 bases outside the gene matches. Germline CDR1 reads SNHLY; CDR2 reads FYNNEI. The DNA for the CDR3 is TGTGCCAGCAGTCCCGATAGACAGGGGATGTCACCCCTCCACTTT. This encodes CASSPDRQGMSPLHF.

This chain connects TRBV19 to TRBJ2-3, with TRBD2 matching 10 bases. The CDR3 is 16 residues long. Germline loops: CDR1 LNHDA, CDR2 SQIVND (reference sequence). The ends lost 7 bases at V and 6 bases at J; junction bases unmatched: 13. CDR3 in amino acids: CASMVGSGRDVDTQYF. DNA for the CDR3: TGTGCCAGTATGGTCGGGAGCGGGAGGGATGTGGATACGCAGTATTTT.

This chain uses TRBV28 with TRBJ2-7, with 12 positions matching TRBD2. Trimming cost V 6 bases and J 6 bases; bases outside gene matches: 15. Germline V gives CDR1 MDHEN, CDR2 SYDVKM. The CDR3 consists of 17 residues. Here the CDR3 DNA reads TGTGCCAGCAGCCGTCAGGTGGGGCTAGCGGGAGGGATCGAGCAGTACTTC. Translation: CASSRQVGLAGGIEQYF.

V gene TRBV6-5 combines with J gene TRBJ1-1; possibly TRBD1 for D (5 bases). Deletions cut 2 bases from V and 10 bases from J, with 17 bases between. The CDR3 is made up of 14 amino acids. The germline V gene encodes CDR1 MNHEY and CDR2 SVGAGI. The CDR3 sequence is CASSYGGGPSGAFF. CDR3 nucleotides: TGTGCCAGCAGTTACGGGGGGGGTCCGTCCGGAGCTTTCTTT.

This chain uses TRBV5-4 with TRBJ2-7, with D possibly TRBD1 on 6 matching bases. This CDR3 has 14 amino acids. The germline CDR1 and CDR2 sequences are SGHNT and YYREEE (reference sequence). The ends were cut back, 4 bases at V and 12 bases at J, with 23 bases in the middle. CDR3 DNA: TGTGCCAGCAGCCGGGACAATAGTCGGGGCCGGGGGTACTTC. It is translated as CASSRDNSRGRGYF.

The rearrangement links TRBV19 to TRBJ2-3; D gene uncertain. The CDR3 length is 14 residues. Germline CDR1 reads LNHDA; CDR2 reads SQIVND (reference sequence). V dropped 3 bases and J dropped 7 bases, with 14 bases sitting between them. CDR3 loop: CASSILTPPNTQYF. The CDR3 nucleotides are TGTGCCAGTAGTATCCTGACTCCTCCCAATACGCAGTATTTT.